This T cell receptor (beta chain) came from a study of blood T cell repertoires in COVID-19. Study at large: Acute and convalescent COVID-19 specimens originated in the United States, Italy and Spain. Sources were T cells, B-cell-depleted T cells, or PBMCs; the material itself was cDNA or gDNA.

CDR3 size: 14 residues. Germline CDR1 is MNHNY and CDR2 is SVGAGI (reference sequence). V was trimmed by 2 bases and J by 4 bases, leaving 11 bases between them. Methods used by the authors: Amplifying reference gene primers gave estimates of nucleated cell counts. The protocol was immunoSEQ multiplex PCR, while the TCRdb copy is restricted to in-frame clones and leaves out a portion. V, J and clone size were drawn from that table, and D and trimming were deduced from the DNA. The sample consists of 90,000 to 130,000 clones, approximately 90% of them appearing once. The clonotype originates from a woman aged 45-60 years with acute or convalescent COVID-19. The J gene is TRBJ1-1, the V gene TRBV6-6; D is possibly TRBD1 (5 bases). The sample comprised peripheral blood. The chain's CDR3 is CASSYQEGVTEAFF. The CDR3 coding sequence is TGTGCCAGCAGTTACCAAGAAGGGGTCACTGAAGCTTTCTTT.